The 6 T cell receptor beta chains below were found in one sample sequenced in a study of type 1 regulatory T cells. Their antigen targets remain unknown. In TCRdb, the reads were re-called with MiXCR into one record per CDR3 protein. The table has around 62,000 distinct CDR3 sequences, roughly three fifths seen once. Sample: cultured T cells, either the whole culture or a sorted T cell fraction (not recorded which). Described subset: Tr1-enriched cell product generated in vitro against host alloantigens. Every receptor here comes from a human donor in good health.

The rearrangement joins TRBV24-1 to TRBJ2-2; tentatively, D is TRBD2 (5 bases). V shed 5 bases and J shed 5 bases, with 8 bases lying between them. The length of the CDR3 is 13 residues. Per germline, CDR1 KGHDR and CDR2 SFDVKD. CDR3 in DNA: TGTGCCACCAGTGCGGGGATTACCGGGGAGCTGTTTTTT. Translating gives CATSAGITGELFF.

This rearrangement joins TRBV20-1 to TRBJ2-5, with D hard to call. This CDR3 contains 14 residues. Germline lookup yields CDR1 DFQATT and CDR2 SNEGSKA (reference sequence). With 0 bases removed from V and 7 bases from J, the gap between germline ends came to 15 bases. The CDR3 loop reads CSARDAGTPGTQYF. DNA of the CDR3: TGCAGTGCTAGAGATGCCGGTACCCCTGGGACCCAGTACTTC.

The V gene is TRBV20-1, the J gene TRBJ2-1; 12 bases are a match to TRBD2. From germline, CDR1 is DFQATT and CDR2 SNEGSKA (reference sequence). This CDR3 has 15 residues. After removal of 5 bases from V and 4 bases from J, the junction contained 6 bases not matched to a gene. In DNA form, the CDR3 reads TGCAGTGCTCAAACAGGGACTAGCGGGTACAATGAGCAGTTCTTC. It specifies CSAQTGTSGYNEQFF.

Relative to its sample, this clonotype is medium-sized. This chain links TRBV4-2 with TRBJ2-2; 14 bases agree with TRBD2. The germline V gene has CDR1 LGHNA and CDR2 YNFKEQ. V lost 2 bases and J lost 5; bases outside the gene matches: 7. The CDR3 has 18 residues. The chain's CDR3 is CASSQRLAGGPRTGELFF. CDR3 nucleotide sequence: TGTGCCAGCAGCCAACGACTAGCGGGAGGGCCGAGAACCGGGGAGCTGTTTTTT.

The V call is TRBV5-1, the J call TRBJ2-7; 7 bases are a match to TRBD2. The germline gives CDR1 SGHRS, CDR2 YFSETQ. Trimming at V came to 4 bases and at J to 2 bases, leaving 6 bases not matched to a gene. CDR3 length: 14 residues. Written as DNA, the CDR3 is TGCGCCAGCAGCCCTATGGGGGGGACCTACGAGCAGTACTTC. Translation: CASSPMGGTYEQYF.

DNA for the CDR3: TGTGCCAGCAGTGAGGCTAGCGGGAGTAATGAGCAGTTCTTC. Its protein is CASSEASGSNEQFF. The chain is built from TRBV2 and TRBJ2-1, with 10 bases lining up with TRBD2. V lost 3 bases to trimming and J lost 7 bases; unmatched junction nucleotides: 3. Germline V gene data show CDR1 as SNHLY and CDR2 as FYNNEI. This CDR3 region has 14 residues.